Listed below are T cell receptor beta chains from one sample, sequenced in a study of blood T cell repertoires in COVID-19. Sequencing was performed with immunoSEQ multiplex PCR; in TCRdb, only in-frame clones are kept and a portion is missing. The sample yields about 270,000 clones, about 89% seen once. Sequencing input: PBMCs or T cells enriched from blood (not recorded which). The receptor source for this set is a woman aged 18-29 years who had recovered from COVID-19. Both conserved end residues are part of each CDR3. A D gene is named only where the DNA matches it firmly. Rows give clone size only sometimes, using once, few, many, or a class for an expanded clone.

j_call: TRBJ2-7; clone_size: NA; d_call: NA; v_call: TRBV9; cdr3_nt: TGTGCCAGCAGCGTTGGGCGGGGACGCTACGAGCAGTACTTC; cdr3_aa: CASSVGRGRYEQYF
j_call: TRBJ1-5; clone_size: few; d_call: NA; v_call: TRBV2; cdr3_nt: TGTGCCAGCAGCGGTGGCAATCAGCCCCAGCATTTT; cdr3_aa: CASSGGNQPQHF
j_call: TRBJ1-3; clone_size: NA; d_call: NA; v_call: TRBV30; cdr3_nt: TGTGCCTGGACCTATTTGGGGGCCCTAAGGTCTGGAAACACCATATATTTT; cdr3_aa: CAWTYLGALRSGNTIYF
j_call: TRBJ2-4; clone_size: NA; d_call: NA; v_call: TRBV6-2/TRBV6-3; cdr3_nt: TGTGCCAGCAGTTACTCTAGGCAGGGGGCCAAAAACATTCAGTACTTC; cdr3_aa: CASSYSRQGAKNIQYF
j_call: TRBJ1-4; clone_size: NA; d_call: TRBD1; v_call: TRBV6-1; cdr3_nt: TGTGCCAGCAGTGAAAACAGGGGGAGAGGTGAAAAACTGTTTTTT; cdr3_aa: CASSENRGRGEKLFF
j_call: TRBJ2-1; clone_size: NA; d_call: NA; v_call: TRBV5-1; cdr3_nt: TGCGCCAGCAGCTTGGTGGGGGGAACGTACAATGAGCAGTTCTTC; cdr3_aa: CASSLVGGTYNEQFF
j_call: TRBJ1-2; clone_size: NA; d_call: TRBD1; v_call: TRBV9; cdr3_nt: TGTGCCAGCAGCGCAACAGGGGGCCCCACTATTGGCTACACCTTC; cdr3_aa: CASSATGGPTIGYTF
j_call: TRBJ2-5; clone_size: NA; d_call: TRBD2; v_call: TRBV4-1; cdr3_nt: TGCGCCAGCAGCCGAGATCGGGAGACTAGCGGGAGGGCCCGGGAGACCCAGTACTTC; cdr3_aa: CASSRDRETSGRARETQYF
j_call: TRBJ2-3; clone_size: NA; d_call: NA; v_call: TRBV7-2; cdr3_nt: TGTGCCAGCAGCTTATCCCATAGCACAGATACGCAGTATTTT; cdr3_aa: CASSLSHSTDTQYF
j_call: TRBJ2-7; clone_size: NA; d_call: TRBD1; v_call: TRBV7-9; cdr3_nt: TGTGCCAGCAGCTTACGGGACAGGAAGACCTACGAGCAGTACTTC; cdr3_aa: CASSLRDRKTYEQYF
j_call: TRBJ1-4; clone_size: NA; d_call: TRBD1; v_call: TRBV19; cdr3_nt: TGTGCCAGTAGTCCTCCGGGACAGCCCAATGAAAAACTGTTTTTT; cdr3_aa: CASSPPGQPNEKLFF
j_call: TRBJ2-7; clone_size: NA; d_call: TRBD1; v_call: TRBV11-2; cdr3_nt: TGTGCCAGCAGCACTGACTCTGGGACAGGGATCACCTACGAGCAGTACTTC; cdr3_aa: CASSTDSGTGITYEQYF
j_call: TRBJ1-2; clone_size: NA; d_call: NA; v_call: TRBV19; cdr3_nt: TGTGCCAGTAGTATAGAGGCCTACGGGGGATATGGCTACACCTTC; cdr3_aa: CASSIEAYGGYGYTF
j_call: TRBJ2-3; clone_size: NA; d_call: NA; v_call: TRBV24-1; cdr3_nt: TGTGCCACCAGTACTCCGATGGCAGATACGCAGTATTTT; cdr3_aa: CATSTPMADTQYF
j_call: TRBJ1-1; clone_size: NA; d_call: NA; v_call: TRBV12-3/TRBV12-4; cdr3_nt: TGTGCCAGCAGTTTTCCGACAGGCGGTGAAGCTTTCTTT; cdr3_aa: CASSFPTGGEAFF
j_call: TRBJ1-2; clone_size: NA; d_call: NA; v_call: TRBV9; cdr3_nt: TGTGCCAGCAGCGTAGAACCCGCGGACTATGGCTACACCTTC; cdr3_aa: CASSVEPADYGYTF
j_call: TRBJ1-2; clone_size: once; d_call: TRBD1; v_call: TRBV6-2/TRBV6-3; cdr3_nt: TGTGCCAGCAGTTACCCTGGACAGGGGAGTGGCTACACCTTC; cdr3_aa: CASSYPGQGSGYTF
j_call: TRBJ2-5; clone_size: NA; d_call: TRBD2; v_call: TRBV4-1; cdr3_nt: TGCGCCAGCAGCCAGGCCGGGACTAGCGGGAGCGGGGGGCAAGAGACCCAGTACTTC; cdr3_aa: CASSQAGTSGSGGQETQYF
j_call: TRBJ2-7; clone_size: NA; d_call: TRBD2; v_call: TRBV28; cdr3_nt: TGTGCCAGCAGGCCTCCGACGTTAGCGGGAGTTTCCTACGAGCAGTACTTC; cdr3_aa: CASRPPTLAGVSYEQYF
j_call: TRBJ1-1; clone_size: NA; d_call: NA; v_call: TRBV30; cdr3_nt: TGTGCCTGGAGTCCGGGGGGGCAGGGAGCTTTCTTT; cdr3_aa: CAWSPGGQGAFF
j_call: TRBJ2-7; clone_size: NA; d_call: TRBD1; v_call: TRBV9; cdr3_nt: TGTGCCAGCAGCCCCCTTGGGACAGGGAGCTACGAGCAGTACTTC; cdr3_aa: CASSPLGTGSYEQYF
j_call: TRBJ2-1; clone_size: few; d_call: NA; v_call: TRBV2; cdr3_nt: TGTGCCAGCATTAGCAGATACAATGAGCAGTTCTTC; cdr3_aa: CASISRYNEQFF
j_call: TRBJ1-1; clone_size: NA; d_call: NA; v_call: TRBV7-9; cdr3_nt: TGTGCCAGCAGCAACATACAGGGAAAGGGTGAAGCTTTCTTT; cdr3_aa: CASSNIQGKGEAFF
j_call: TRBJ2-7; clone_size: NA; d_call: NA; v_call: TRBV9; cdr3_nt: TGTGCCAGCAGCGGGGGGCCCGGACGGGGTAAGCAGTACTTC; cdr3_aa: CASSGGPGRGKQYF
j_call: TRBJ1-1; clone_size: NA; d_call: TRBD1; v_call: TRBV13; cdr3_nt: TGTGCCAGCAGCTCCAGGGGGATGAACACTGAAGCTTTCTTT; cdr3_aa: CASSSRGMNTEAFF
j_call: TRBJ1-2; clone_size: NA; d_call: TRBD1; v_call: TRBV3-1/TRBV3-2; cdr3_nt: TGTGCCAGCAGCCGGAGGGACAGATATGGCTACACCTTC; cdr3_aa: CASSRRDRYGYTF
j_call: TRBJ1-2; clone_size: NA; d_call: NA; v_call: TRBV12-5; cdr3_nt: TGTGCTAGTGGTCCCGGGGCGGGGGGCTACACCTTC; cdr3_aa: CASGPGAGGYTF
j_call: TRBJ2-5; clone_size: NA; d_call: TRBD1; v_call: TRBV5-1; cdr3_nt: TGCGCCAGCAGCTTGGAGACAGGGGGAGAGACCCAGTACTTC; cdr3_aa: CASSLETGGETQYF
j_call: TRBJ1-1; clone_size: once; d_call: TRBD1; v_call: TRBV10-2; cdr3_nt: TGCGCCAGCAGTCTAGTGACAGGGAGGTTGAACACTGAAGCTTTCTTT; cdr3_aa: CASSLVTGRLNTEAFF
j_call: TRBJ2-7; clone_size: NA; d_call: TRBD1; v_call: TRBV4-3; cdr3_nt: TGCGCCAGCAGCCAAGACTATAAGACAGGGGGGCTTCACGAGCAGTACTTC; cdr3_aa: CASSQDYKTGGLHEQYF
j_call: TRBJ2-5; clone_size: NA; d_call: NA; v_call: TRBV30; cdr3_nt: TGTGCCTGGAGACAGGGATACCAAGAGACCCAGTACTTC; cdr3_aa: CAWRQGYQETQYF
j_call: TRBJ1-1; clone_size: NA; d_call: NA; v_call: TRBV4-2; cdr3_nt: TGTGCCAGCAGCCAAGAACCAACAAACACTGAAGCTTTCTTT; cdr3_aa: CASSQEPTNTEAFF
j_call: TRBJ1-4; clone_size: NA; d_call: TRBD1; v_call: TRBV28; cdr3_nt: TGTGCCAGCAGAGGAGTAAGGGGGCGGGCAAATGAAAAACTGTTTTTT; cdr3_aa: CASRGVRGRANEKLFF
j_call: TRBJ1-1; clone_size: NA; d_call: NA; v_call: TRBV11-3; cdr3_nt: TGTGCCAGCAGCTACCAGGGCCAAACTGAAGCTTTCTTT; cdr3_aa: CASSYQGQTEAFF
j_call: TRBJ2-3; clone_size: NA; d_call: TRBD2; v_call: TRBV30; cdr3_nt: TGTGCCTGGAGTGTGCCAACTAGCGGAATCACAGATACGCAGTATTTT; cdr3_aa: CAWSVPTSGITDTQYF
j_call: TRBJ1-1; clone_size: NA; d_call: NA; v_call: TRBV5-1; cdr3_nt: TGCGCCAGCAGCTTCGAGGGGGTACTGTCGGAAGCTTTCTTT; cdr3_aa: CASSFEGVLSEAFF
j_call: TRBJ1-1; clone_size: NA; d_call: TRBD1; v_call: TRBV7-9; cdr3_nt: TGTGCCAGCAGCGGACAGGGGGGAGTCACTGAAGCTTTCTTT; cdr3_aa: CASSGQGGVTEAFF
j_call: TRBJ1-3; clone_size: NA; d_call: NA; v_call: TRBV30; cdr3_nt: TGTGCCTTTATGAGTGGCTCTGGAAACACCATATATTTT; cdr3_aa: CAFMSGSGNTIYF
j_call: TRBJ1-1; clone_size: NA; d_call: NA; v_call: TRBV5-4; cdr3_nt: TGTGCCAGCAGCCAGGGGCGGACTGAAGCTTTCTTT; cdr3_aa: CASSQGRTEAFF
j_call: TRBJ1-4; clone_size: once; d_call: NA; v_call: TRBV4-1; cdr3_nt: TGCGCCAGCAGCCAACTAGGGGCGACTAATGAAAAACTGTTTTTT; cdr3_aa: CASSQLGATNEKLFF
j_call: TRBJ2-6; clone_size: NA; d_call: NA; v_call: TRBV28; cdr3_nt: TGTGCCAGCAGTTTTAAATCGCGGCCCTCTGGGGCCAACGTCCTGACTTTC; cdr3_aa: CASSFKSRPSGANVLTF
j_call: TRBJ1-2; clone_size: NA; d_call: TRBD1; v_call: TRBV11-3; cdr3_nt: TGTGCCACCACGAAAACCGGACAGGGCTATGGCTACACCTTC; cdr3_aa: CATTKTGQGYGYTF
j_call: TRBJ1-6; clone_size: few; d_call: NA; v_call: TRBV3-1/TRBV3-2; cdr3_nt: TGTGCCAGCAGCCAAGATTCCCAGGGGCGGGATTCACCCCTCCACTTT; cdr3_aa: CASSQDSQGRDSPLHF
j_call: TRBJ2-7; clone_size: NA; d_call: NA; v_call: TRBV28; cdr3_nt: TGTGCCAGCAGAGACAGCTACGAGCAGTACTTC; cdr3_aa: CASRDSYEQYF
j_call: TRBJ2-1; clone_size: NA; d_call: NA; v_call: TRBV4-1; cdr3_nt: TGCGCCAGCAGCCAAGTTCGGGGCGGAGGGAGCTCCTACAATGAGCAGTTCTTC; cdr3_aa: CASSQVRGGGSSYNEQFF
j_call: TRBJ2-7; clone_size: NA; d_call: TRBD1; v_call: TRBV7-2; cdr3_nt: TGTGCCAGCAGCTTGACAGGGGGCCTGTCCTACGAGCAGTACTTC; cdr3_aa: CASSLTGGLSYEQYF
j_call: TRBJ1-2; clone_size: NA; d_call: TRBD1; v_call: TRBV7-6; cdr3_nt: TGTGCCAGCAGCTTGGATGGGTTGGCAGGGGGGACCTATGGCTACACCTTC; cdr3_aa: CASSLDGLAGGTYGYTF
j_call: TRBJ2-1; clone_size: NA; d_call: NA; v_call: TRBV27; cdr3_nt: TGTGCCAGCAGTCCCCGACTAGTCCGCAATGAGCAGTTCTTC; cdr3_aa: CASSPRLVRNEQFF
j_call: TRBJ2-6; clone_size: NA; d_call: NA; v_call: TRBV4-3; cdr3_nt: TGCGCCAGCAGCCAAGCGGGTGCTGGGGCCAACGTCCTGACTTTC; cdr3_aa: CASSQAGAGANVLTF
j_call: TRBJ1-3; clone_size: NA; d_call: TRBD1; v_call: TRBV11-2; cdr3_nt: TGTGCCAGCAGCTTTTCAGGACAGGGGGCGAACACCATATATTTT; cdr3_aa: CASSFSGQGANTIYF
j_call: TRBJ2-2; clone_size: NA; d_call: TRBD2; v_call: TRBV30; cdr3_nt: TGTGCCTGGAGTGCACTAGCGGGACCTAACACCGGGGAGCTGTTTTTT; cdr3_aa: CAWSALAGPNTGELFF
j_call: TRBJ1-6; clone_size: NA; d_call: TRBD1; v_call: TRBV2; cdr3_nt: TGTGCCAGCAGCGAAGGGACAGGGGGCCTACTTGGTAATTCACCCCTCCACTTT; cdr3_aa: CASSEGTGGLLGNSPLHF
j_call: TRBJ2-2; clone_size: NA; d_call: TRBD2; v_call: TRBV5-1; cdr3_nt: TGCGCCAGCACCCCTAGCGGGGGTAACACCGGGGAGCTGTTTTTT; cdr3_aa: CASTPSGGNTGELFF
j_call: TRBJ2-7; clone_size: NA; d_call: TRBD2; v_call: TRBV25-1; cdr3_nt: TGTGCATCAGGTTTGGGGGGGGTATACGAGCAGTACTTC; cdr3_aa: CASGLGGVYEQYF
j_call: TRBJ2-1; clone_size: NA; d_call: TRBD2; v_call: TRBV15; cdr3_nt: TGTGCCACCAGCAGCCCACTCGGGACCGGGGGGGGTTACAATGAGCAGTTCTTC; cdr3_aa: CATSSPLGTGGGYNEQFF
j_call: TRBJ1-1; clone_size: NA; d_call: TRBD1; v_call: TRBV19; cdr3_nt: TGTGCCAGTCACAGGGGGAGGGACACTGAAGCTTTCTTT; cdr3_aa: CASHRGRDTEAFF
j_call: TRBJ2-2; clone_size: NA; d_call: NA; v_call: TRBV5-4; cdr3_nt: TGTGCCAGCAGCTTGCCCTTGAACACCGGGGAGCTGTTTTTT; cdr3_aa: CASSLPLNTGELFF
j_call: TRBJ1-3; clone_size: NA; d_call: NA; v_call: TRBV6-5; cdr3_nt: TGTGCCAGCAGCCGAACCAGGGTCACGGACACCATATATTTT; cdr3_aa: CASSRTRVTDTIYF
j_call: TRBJ1-6; clone_size: once; d_call: NA; v_call: TRBV30; cdr3_nt: TGTGCCTGGACCACGGCCCAGGGATGGGGTTCACCCCTCCACTTT; cdr3_aa: CAWTTAQGWGSPLHF
j_call: TRBJ1-5; clone_size: NA; d_call: NA; v_call: TRBV10-3; cdr3_nt: TGTGCCATCAGTGAGATGGAGGTCCTTAGCAATCAGCCCCAGCATTTT; cdr3_aa: CAISEMEVLSNQPQHF